Listed here are 12 T cell receptor beta chains from one sample, sequenced in a study of immune characterization of retroperitoneal liposarcoma. TCRdb recomputed calls from the PCR reads with MiXCR, one row per CDR3 protein. The sample holds about 10,000 distinct CDR3 sequences; 30% to 45% are singletons and the top ten take roughly a tenth. Specimen: tumor tissue. These TCRs come from a female donor with retroperitoneal liposarcoma.

This clonotype occurred a few times. The chain links TRBV6-1 to TRBJ2-1; D gene uncertain. The CDR3 extends over 14 amino acids. Trimming stripped 3 bases from V and 4 bases from J, with 10 bases between. Germline-derived CDR1 and CDR2 are MNHNS and SASEGT. CDR3 DNA sequence: TGTGCCAGCAGTGATTTGGAGCCTTACAATGAGCAGTTCTTC. Protein: CASSDLEPYNEQFF.

This chain connects TRBV10-1 to TRBJ2-1; tentatively, D is TRBD1 or TRBD2 (5 bases each). Trimming removed 4 bases at V and 9 bases at J, with 13 bases between. The length of the CDR3 is 13 residues. Germline V CDR1 and CDR2: WNHNN, SYGVQD (reference sequence). The CDR3 reads CASSAVRDREQFF. The CDR3, as DNA: TGCGCCAGCAGTGCCGTCAGGGACCGTGAGCAGTTCTTC.

This clonotype was detected only a few times. The rearrangement uses TRBV6-1 and TRBJ2-7; TRBD1 aligns across 7 bases. The CDR3 is made up of 13 amino acids. Germline-derived CDR1 and CDR2 are MNHNS and SASEGT. J was trimmed by 7 bases and V by 7 bases; bases with no gene match: 10. The CDR3 coding sequence is TGTGCCAGCACTCTGACAGGGTACAATGAGCAGTACTTC. Translation: CASTLTGYNEQYF.

This clonotype was recorded a few times. The chain combines TRBV6-1 with TRBJ1-2; weak D call: TRBD1 (6 bases). In germline, CDR1 is MNHNS, CDR2 SASEGT. Trimming stripped 6 bases from V and 1 base from J, with 15 bases between. The CDR3 runs to 15 residues. Written as DNA, the CDR3 is TGTGCCAGCAGGCGGGACACGAGCGTTAACTATGGCTACACCTTC. Translated, it gives CASRRDTSVNYGYTF.

This chain joins TRBV7-6 and TRBJ1-1; D perhaps matches TRBD1 (5 bases). Germline V lookup: CDR1 SGHVS, CDR2 FNYEAQ. The CDR3 consists of 15 residues. Deletions cut 1 base from V and 5 bases from J, with 14 bases between. CDR3 protein: CASSLVGDSDTEAFF. CDR3 sequence (DNA): TGTGCCAGCAGCTTAGTGGGGGACTCGGATACTGAAGCTTTCTTT.

This clonotype was recorded once. The gene calls are TRBV24-1 and TRBJ2-3; 12 bases agree with TRBD2. J was trimmed by 0 bases and V by 3 bases; bases with no gene match: 3. This CDR3 is built from 17 residues. Germline V gives CDR1 KGHDR, CDR2 SFDVKD. The CDR3 spells CATSDQGTSGSTDTQYF. CDR3 in DNA: TGTGCCACCAGTGATCAAGGGACTAGCGGGAGCACAGATACGCAGTATTTT.

The genes are TRBV27 and TRBJ2-5; 16 positions agree with TRBD2. The CDR3 contains 15 residues. Germline lookup yields CDR1 MNHEY and CDR2 SMNVEV (reference sequence). With 5 bases clipped from V and 11 bases from J, the junction kept 8 bases outside the gene matches. The CDR3 coding sequence is TGTGCCAGCAGTCCGGGACTAGCGGGAGGGCCAAAACAGTACTTC. Its protein is CASSPGLAGGPKQYF.

Within the sample, this clonotype is medium-sized. The chain uses TRBV12-3 or TRBV12-4 and TRBJ2-3, with TRBD2 as a possible D gene (6 bases). This CDR3 comprises 13 residues. V lost 4 bases and J 5 bases, leaving 10 bases between the germline ends. In DNA form, the CDR3 reads TGTGCCAGCAGTTCCGACGGGAGAGATACGCAGTATTTT. Encoded protein: CASSSDGRDTQYF.

This clonotype was seen ten or more times. The CDR3 loop reads CASSWGLGNTEAFF. For the CDR3, the DNA is TGTGCCAGCAGCTGGGGACTAGGGAACACTGAAGCTTTCTTT. The chain employs TRBV7-2 and TRBJ1-1, with D possibly matching TRBD1 (5 bases). The CDR3 is 14 amino acids. The germline V and J ends were trimmed by 4 bases and 1 base, with 10 bases remaining between them. Germline CDR1 SGHTA, CDR2 FQGNSA. The whole variable domain, filled in from reference TRBV7-2 and TRBJ1-1, reads GAGVSQSPSNKVTEKGKDVELRCDPISGHTALYWYRQSLGQGLEFLIYFQGNSAPDKSGLPSDRFSAERTGGSVSTLTIQRTQQEDSAVYLCASSWGLGNTEAFFGQGTRLTVV.

V usage is TRBV11-3 and J usage is TRBJ2-1; either TRBD1 or TRBD2 may fit D (5 bases each). The J call may not be correct, given that the DNA end is closer to TRBJ2-7. The germline V gene has CDR1 SGHNT and CDR2 YENEEA. The CDR3 totals 17 residues. CDR3: CASSLRVGATTYNEQYF. CDR3 in DNA: TGTGCCAGCAGCCTTCGCGTCGGGGCTACTACCTACAATGAGCAGTACTTC.

The CDR3 loop is CASSQTGSSYEQYF. In DNA form, the CDR3 reads TGTGCCAGCAGCCAGACAGGCAGCTCCTACGAGCAGTACTTC. V gene TRBV27 combines with J gene TRBJ2-1, with a possible D match to TRBD1 (6 bases). The tail of the sequence fits TRBJ2-7 better, so the J call may be wrong. CDR1 and CDR2 from the germline V gene are MNHEY and SMNVEV (reference sequence). The CDR3 covers 14 residues.

To note about this clonotype: Given a much more abundant clone one base away, this may be a read error. The genes are TRBV11-3 and TRBJ2-5, with D unclear. The end of the DNA is better explained by TRBJ2-7, so the J call may be wrong. CDR1 and CDR2 from the germline V gene are SGHNT and YENEEA. The CDR3 sequence is 12 residues long. The CDR3 DNA sequence: TGTGCCAGCAGCTTAGTCCCGGACGAGCAGTACTTC. It codes for CASSLVPDEQYF.